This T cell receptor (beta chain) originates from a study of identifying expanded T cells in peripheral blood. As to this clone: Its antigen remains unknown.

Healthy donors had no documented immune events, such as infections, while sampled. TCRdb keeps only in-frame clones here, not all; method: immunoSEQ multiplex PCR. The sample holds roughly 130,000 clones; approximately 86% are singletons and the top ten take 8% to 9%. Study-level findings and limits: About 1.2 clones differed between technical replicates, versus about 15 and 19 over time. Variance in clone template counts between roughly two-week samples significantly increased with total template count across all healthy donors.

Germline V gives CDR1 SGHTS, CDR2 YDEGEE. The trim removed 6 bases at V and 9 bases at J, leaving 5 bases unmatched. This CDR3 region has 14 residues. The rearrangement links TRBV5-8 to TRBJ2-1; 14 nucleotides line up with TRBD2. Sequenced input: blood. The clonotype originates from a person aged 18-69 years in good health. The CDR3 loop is CASKGLAGGSEQFF. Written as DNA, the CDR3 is TGTGCCAGCAAAGGACTAGCGGGAGGAAGTGAGCAGTTCTTC.